This T cell receptor beta chain comes out of a study of blood T cell repertoires in COVID-19. Background on the study: Researchers got acute and convalescent COVID-19 samples from the United States, Italy and Spain. T cells, B-cell-depleted T cells, or PBMCs provided the cDNA or gDNA that served as material.

Source study methods: The authors estimated nucleated cell counts from reference gene primer amplification. Measured with immunoSEQ multiplex PCR; TCRdb has only the in-frame clones, and not every one. D and trimming were read from the DNA, whereas the V and J calls and clone size are those reported in that table. The sample lists about 300,000 clones; around nine tenths were seen once. J lost 6 bases, V lost 2 bases, and 6 bases had no gene match. This CDR3 has 15 residues. The germline V gene encodes CDR1 SQVTM and CDR2 ANQGSEA. J is TRBJ2-1 and V is TRBV29-1, with 11 positions matching TRBD2. Input material: peripheral blood. The clonotype comes from a man in his 70s with acute or convalescent COVID-19. The CDR3 DNA reads as TGCAGCGTTGAACCACTAGCGGGAGCGGGCAATGAGCAGTTCTTC. Its protein is CSVEPLAGAGNEQFF.